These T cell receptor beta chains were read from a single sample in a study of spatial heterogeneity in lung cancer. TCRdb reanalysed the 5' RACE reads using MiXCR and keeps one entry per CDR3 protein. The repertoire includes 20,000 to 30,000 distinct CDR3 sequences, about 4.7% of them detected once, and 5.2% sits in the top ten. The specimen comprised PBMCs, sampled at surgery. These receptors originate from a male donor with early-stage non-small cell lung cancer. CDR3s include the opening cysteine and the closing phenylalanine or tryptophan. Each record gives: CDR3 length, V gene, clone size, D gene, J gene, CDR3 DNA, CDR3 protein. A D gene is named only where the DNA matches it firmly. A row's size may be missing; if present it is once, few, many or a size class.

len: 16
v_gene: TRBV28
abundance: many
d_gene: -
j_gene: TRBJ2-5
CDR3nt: TGTGCTACCGCGGGCGCGGGGCACTCCAGCGGAGAGACCCAGTACTTC
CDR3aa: CATAGAGHSSGETQYF

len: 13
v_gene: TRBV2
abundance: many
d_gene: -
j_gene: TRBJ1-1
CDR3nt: TGTGCCAGCAGTTCAGACTTACTCGGGGAGGCTTTCTTT
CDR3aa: CASSSDLLGEAFF

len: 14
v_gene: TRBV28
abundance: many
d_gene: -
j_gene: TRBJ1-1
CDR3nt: TGTGCCAGCATGGGGAATCCCGTGGACACTGAAGCTTTCTTT
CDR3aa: CASMGNPVDTEAFF

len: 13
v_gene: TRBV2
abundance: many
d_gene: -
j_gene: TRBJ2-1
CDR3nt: TGTGCCAGCGGCTCGACAGCGAACAATGAGCAGTTCTTC
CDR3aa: CASGSTANNEQFF

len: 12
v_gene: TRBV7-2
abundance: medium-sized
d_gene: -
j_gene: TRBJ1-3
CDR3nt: TGTGCCAGCAGCTCCCTTCTGAGCACCATATATTTT
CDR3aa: CASSSLLSTIYF

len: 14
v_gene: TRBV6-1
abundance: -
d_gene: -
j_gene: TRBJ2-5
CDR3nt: TGTGCCAGCAGTGAAACCCGACAGGACGAGACCCAGTACTTC
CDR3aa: CASSETRQDETQYF

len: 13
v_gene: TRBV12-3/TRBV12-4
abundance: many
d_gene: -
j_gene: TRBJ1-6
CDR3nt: TGTGCCAGCAGCTTCCGAGGGGAATCACCCCTCCACTTT
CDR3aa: CASSFRGESPLHF

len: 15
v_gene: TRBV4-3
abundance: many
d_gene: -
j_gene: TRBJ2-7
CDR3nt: TGCGCCAGCAGCCAAGCATCCGGGACACTCTACGAGCAGTACTTC
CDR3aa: CASSQASGTLYEQYF

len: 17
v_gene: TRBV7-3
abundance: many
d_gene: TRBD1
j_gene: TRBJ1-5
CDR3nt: TGTGCCAGCAGCCTGCACTGTGGACAGGGGGCGATACAGCCCCAGCATTTT
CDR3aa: CASSLHCGQGAIQPQHF

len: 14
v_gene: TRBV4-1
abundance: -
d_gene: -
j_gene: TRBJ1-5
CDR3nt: TGCGCCAGCAACAGACAGGTTAGCAATCAGCCCCAGCATTTT
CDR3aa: CASNRQVSNQPQHF

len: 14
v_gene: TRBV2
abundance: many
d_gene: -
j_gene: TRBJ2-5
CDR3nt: TGTGCCAGCAGTGAAGCAGCGGCCCGGGAGACCCAGTACTTC
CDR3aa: CASSEAAARETQYF

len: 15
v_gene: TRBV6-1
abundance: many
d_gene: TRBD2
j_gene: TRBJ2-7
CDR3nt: TGTGCCAGCGGTCGTAGGGGAGGGTTATCTGGCGAGCAGTACTTC
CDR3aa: CASGRRGGLSGEQYF

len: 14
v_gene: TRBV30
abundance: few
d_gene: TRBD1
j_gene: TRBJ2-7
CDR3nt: TGTGCCTGGAGTCATTTGGACAGGGGGTACGAGCAGTACTTC
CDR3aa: CAWSHLDRGYEQYF

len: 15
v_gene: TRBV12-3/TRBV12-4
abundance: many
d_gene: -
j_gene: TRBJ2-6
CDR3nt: TGTGCCAGCAGTTCCACAGGGACTGGGGCCAACGTCCTGACTTTC
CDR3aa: CASSSTGTGANVLTF

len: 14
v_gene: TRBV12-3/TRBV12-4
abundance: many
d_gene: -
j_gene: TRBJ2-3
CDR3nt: TGTGCCAGCAGAACCCGACAGGACACAGATACGCAGTATTTT
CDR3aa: CASRTRQDTDTQYF

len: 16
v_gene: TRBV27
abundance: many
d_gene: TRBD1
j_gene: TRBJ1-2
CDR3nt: TGTGCCAGCAGTTCGACAGGGGGCTTAACGAGCTATGGCTACACCTTC
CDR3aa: CASSSTGGLTSYGYTF

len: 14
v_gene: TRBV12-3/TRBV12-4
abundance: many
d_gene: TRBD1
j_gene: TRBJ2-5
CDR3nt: TGTGCCAGCAGCCCCGGGACAGGGCCAGAGACCCAGTACTTC
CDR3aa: CASSPGTGPETQYF

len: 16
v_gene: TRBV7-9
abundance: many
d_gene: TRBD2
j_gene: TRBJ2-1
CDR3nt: TGTGCCAGCAGCTTATTAGCGGGGGGTGTTCACGATGAGCAGTTCTTC
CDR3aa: CASSLLAGGVHDEQFF

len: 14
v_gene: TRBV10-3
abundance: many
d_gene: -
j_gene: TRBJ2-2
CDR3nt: TGTGCCATCGAGGAGGGGCTCAACACCGGGGAGCTGTTTTTT
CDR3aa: CAIEEGLNTGELFF

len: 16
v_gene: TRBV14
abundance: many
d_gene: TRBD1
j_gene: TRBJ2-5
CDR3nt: TGTGCCAGCAGCCTTCTGACAGGGACCCTCCAAGAGACCCAGTACTTC
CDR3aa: CASSLLTGTLQETQYF

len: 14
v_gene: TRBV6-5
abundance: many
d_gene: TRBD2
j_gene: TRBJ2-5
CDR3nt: TGTGCCAGCAGTTACCCCCAGGGCGGGGGGACCCAGTACTTC
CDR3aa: CASSYPQGGGTQYF

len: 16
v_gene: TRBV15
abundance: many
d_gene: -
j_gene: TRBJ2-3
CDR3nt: TGTGCCACCAGCAGAGGTACGGCGGGCCGCACAGATACGCAGTATTTT
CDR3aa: CATSRGTAGRTDTQYF

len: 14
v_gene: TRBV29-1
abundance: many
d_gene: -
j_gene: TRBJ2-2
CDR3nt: TGCAGCGTTCTAGCCCCGTTGAGCACCGGGGAGCTGTTTTTT
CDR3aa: CSVLAPLSTGELFF

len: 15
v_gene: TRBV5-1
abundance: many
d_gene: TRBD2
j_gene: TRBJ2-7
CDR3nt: TGCGCCAGCAGCTCCTTAGCGGGAGCTTACTACGAGCAGTACTTC
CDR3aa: CASSSLAGAYYEQYF

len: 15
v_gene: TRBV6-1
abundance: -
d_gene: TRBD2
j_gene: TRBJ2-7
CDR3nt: TGTGCCAGCAGTGGCCCGGGACTACGGAGCTACGAGCAGTACTTC
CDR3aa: CASSGPGLRSYEQYF

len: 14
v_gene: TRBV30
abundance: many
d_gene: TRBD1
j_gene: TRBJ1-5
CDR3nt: TGTGCCTGGAGTAGAGACAGGGGACTTCAGCCCCAGCATTTT
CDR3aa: CAWSRDRGLQPQHF

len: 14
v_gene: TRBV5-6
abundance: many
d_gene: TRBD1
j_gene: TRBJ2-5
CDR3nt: TGTGCCAGCAGCAGGGGACAGATCCAAGAGACCCAGTACTTC
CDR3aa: CASSRGQIQETQYF

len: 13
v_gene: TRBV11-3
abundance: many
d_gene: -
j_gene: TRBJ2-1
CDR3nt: TGTGCCAGCAGCTACCCCCCCTACAATGAGCAGTTCTTC
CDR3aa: CASSYPPYNEQFF

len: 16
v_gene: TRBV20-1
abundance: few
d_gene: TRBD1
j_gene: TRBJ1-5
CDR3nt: TGCAGTGCGATAGCCGGGACAGGGTTTGGGAATCAGCCCCAGCATTTT
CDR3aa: CSAIAGTGFGNQPQHF